This T cell receptor beta chain was profiled in a study of T cell responses to AZD1222 COVID-19 vaccine. V lost 2 bases, J lost 1 base, and 10 bases stayed unmatched. This CDR3 spans 19 amino acids. Germline-derived CDR1 and CDR2 are MDHEN and SYDVKM. Only in-frame clones appear in the TCRdb table, and some are missing; sequencing was by immunoSEQ multiplex PCR. Of 120,000 or so clones listed, over 75% are singletons. This clonotype originated in an adult in good health. This chain connects TRBV28 to TRBJ2-4; 11 bases agree with TRBD2. The sequencing used peripheral blood, collected on day 0 of AZD1222 vaccination. Written as DNA, the CDR3 is TGTGCCAGCAGTTTAAAGGGACTAGCGGAGTGGGGGGCCAAAAACATTCAGTACTTC. This translates into CASSLKGLAEWGAKNIQYF.